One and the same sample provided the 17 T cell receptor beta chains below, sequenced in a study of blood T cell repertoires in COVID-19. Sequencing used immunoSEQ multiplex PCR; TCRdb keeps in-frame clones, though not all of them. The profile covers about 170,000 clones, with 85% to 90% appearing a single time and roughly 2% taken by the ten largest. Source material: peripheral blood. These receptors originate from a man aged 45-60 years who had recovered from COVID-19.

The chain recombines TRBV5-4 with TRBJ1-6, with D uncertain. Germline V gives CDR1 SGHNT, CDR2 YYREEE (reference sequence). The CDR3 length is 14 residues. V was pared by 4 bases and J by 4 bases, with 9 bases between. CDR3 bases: TGTGCCAGCAGCGTAGCGGTTTATAATTCACCCCTCCACTTT. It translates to CASSVAVYNSPLHF.

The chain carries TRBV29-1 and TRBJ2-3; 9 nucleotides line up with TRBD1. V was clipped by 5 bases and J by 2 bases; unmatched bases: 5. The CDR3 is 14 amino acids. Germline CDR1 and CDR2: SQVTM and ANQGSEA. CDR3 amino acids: CSVPGTGNTDTQYF. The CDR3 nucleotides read TGCAGCGTTCCCGGGACAGGGAACACAGATACGCAGTATTTT.

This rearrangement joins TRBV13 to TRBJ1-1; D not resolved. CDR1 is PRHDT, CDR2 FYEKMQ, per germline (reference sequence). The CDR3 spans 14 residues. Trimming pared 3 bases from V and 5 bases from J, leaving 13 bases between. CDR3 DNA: TGTGCCAGCAGCTTCGCCCCCGCGGGGACTGAAGCTTTCTTT. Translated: CASSFAPAGTEAFF. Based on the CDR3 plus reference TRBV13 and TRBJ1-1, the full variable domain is AAGVIQSPRHLIKEKRETATLKCYPIPRHDTVYWYQQGPGQDPQFLISFYEKMQSDKGSIPDRFSAQQFSDYHSELNMSSLELGDSALYFCASSFAPAGTEAFFGQGTRLTVV.

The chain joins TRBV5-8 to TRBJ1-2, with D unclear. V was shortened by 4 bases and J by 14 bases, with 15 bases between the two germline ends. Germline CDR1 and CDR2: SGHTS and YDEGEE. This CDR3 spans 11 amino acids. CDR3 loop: CASSEELGETF. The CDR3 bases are TGTGCCAGCAGCGAGGAGTTGGGAGAAACCTTC. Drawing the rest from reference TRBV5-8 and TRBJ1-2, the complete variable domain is EAGVTQSPTHLIKTRGQQATLRCSPISGHTSVYWYQQALGLGLQFLLWYDEGEERNRGNFPPRFSGRQFPNYSSELNVNALELEDSALYLCASSEELGETFGSGTRLTVV.

CDR3 DNA: TGTGCCAGCAGCCCCGACAGGGGAGGGGGTGAAAAACTGTTTTTT. It translates to CASSPDRGGGEKLFF. The chain employs TRBV7-2 and TRBJ1-4; 8 bases are a match to TRBD1. The germline gives CDR1 SGHTA, CDR2 FQGNSA. V gave up 5 bases and J gave up 7 bases; unmatched junction bases: 9. The CDR3 loop spans 15 amino acids.

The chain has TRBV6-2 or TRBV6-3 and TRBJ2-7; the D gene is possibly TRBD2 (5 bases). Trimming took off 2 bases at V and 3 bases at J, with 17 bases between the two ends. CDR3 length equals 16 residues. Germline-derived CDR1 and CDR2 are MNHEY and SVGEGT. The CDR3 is CASSYAVRLTGYEQYF. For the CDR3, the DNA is TGTGCCAGCAGTTACGCCGTGAGACTAACTGGCTACGAGCAGTACTTC.

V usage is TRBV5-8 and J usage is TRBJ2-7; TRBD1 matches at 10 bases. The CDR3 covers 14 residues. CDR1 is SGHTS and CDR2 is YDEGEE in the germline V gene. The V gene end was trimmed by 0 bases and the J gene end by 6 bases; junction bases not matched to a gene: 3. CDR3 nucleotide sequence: TGTGCCAGCAGCTTGGAGACAGGGGGCCGCGAGCAGTACTTC. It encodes CASSLETGGREQYF. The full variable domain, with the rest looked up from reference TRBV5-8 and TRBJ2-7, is EAGVTQSPTHLIKTRGQQATLRCSPISGHTSVYWYQQALGLGLQFLLWYDEGEERNRGNFPPRFSGRQFPNYSSELNVNALELEDSALYLCASSLETGGREQYFGPGTRLTVT.

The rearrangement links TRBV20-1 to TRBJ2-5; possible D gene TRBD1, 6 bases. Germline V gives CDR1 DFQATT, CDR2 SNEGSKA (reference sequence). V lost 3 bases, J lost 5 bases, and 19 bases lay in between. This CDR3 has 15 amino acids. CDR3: CSASRATTRGETQYF. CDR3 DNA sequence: TGCAGTGCTAGTCGCGCTACAACTAGGGGGGAGACCCAGTACTTC.

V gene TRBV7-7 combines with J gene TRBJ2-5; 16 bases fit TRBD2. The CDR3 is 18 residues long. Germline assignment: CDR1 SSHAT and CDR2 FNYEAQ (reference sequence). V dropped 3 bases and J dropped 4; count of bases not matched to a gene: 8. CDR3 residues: CASSFGTSGRAGAETQYF. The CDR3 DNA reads TGTGCCAGCAGCTTCGGGACTAGCGGGAGGGCGGGGGCAGAGACCCAGTACTTC. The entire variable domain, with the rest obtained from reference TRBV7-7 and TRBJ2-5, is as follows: GAGVSQSPRYKVTKRGQDVTLRCDPISSHATLYWYQQALGQGPEFLTYFNYEAQPDKSGLPSDRFSAERPEGSISTLTIQRTEQRDSAMYRCASSFGTSGRAGAETQYFGPGTRLLVL.

CDR3 protein: CASRSTGKETQYF. The CDR3 coding sequence is TGTGCCAGCAGAAGCACAGGGAAAGAGACCCAGTACTTC. The gene calls are TRBV6-5 and TRBJ2-5, with D tentatively TRBD1 (6 bases). The germline CDR1 and CDR2 sequences are MNHEY and SVGAGI. CDR3 size: 13 residues. Trimming removed 6 bases from V and 3 bases from J, with 11 bases in between.

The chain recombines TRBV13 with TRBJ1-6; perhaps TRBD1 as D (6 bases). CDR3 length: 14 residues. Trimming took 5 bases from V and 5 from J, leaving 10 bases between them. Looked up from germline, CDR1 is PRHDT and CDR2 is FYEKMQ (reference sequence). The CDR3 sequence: CASSRQDNNSPLHF. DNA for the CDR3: TGTGCCAGCAGCCGACAGGACAATAATTCACCCCTCCACTTT.

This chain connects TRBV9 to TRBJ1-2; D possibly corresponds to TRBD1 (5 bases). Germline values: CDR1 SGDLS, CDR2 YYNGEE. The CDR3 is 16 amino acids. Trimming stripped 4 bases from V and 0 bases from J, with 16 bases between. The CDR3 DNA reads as TGTGCCAGCAGCCCCAACCGACAGCTCACTAACTATGGCTACACCTTC. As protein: CASSPNRQLTNYGYTF.

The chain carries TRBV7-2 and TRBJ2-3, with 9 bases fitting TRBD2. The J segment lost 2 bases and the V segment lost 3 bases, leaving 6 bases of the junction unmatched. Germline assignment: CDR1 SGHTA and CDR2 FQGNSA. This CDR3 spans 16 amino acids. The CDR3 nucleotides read TGTGCCAGCAGCTTGCTAGCGGGGACGCTCACAGATACGCAGTATTTT. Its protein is CASSLLAGTLTDTQYF.

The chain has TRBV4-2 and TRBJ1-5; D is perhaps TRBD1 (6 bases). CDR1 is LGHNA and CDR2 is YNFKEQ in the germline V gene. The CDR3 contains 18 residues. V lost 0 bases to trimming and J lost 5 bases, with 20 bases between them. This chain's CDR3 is CASSQEQGPGRFDQPQHF. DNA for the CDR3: TGTGCCAGCAGCCAAGAGCAGGGGCCCGGTCGCTTCGATCAGCCCCAGCATTTT.

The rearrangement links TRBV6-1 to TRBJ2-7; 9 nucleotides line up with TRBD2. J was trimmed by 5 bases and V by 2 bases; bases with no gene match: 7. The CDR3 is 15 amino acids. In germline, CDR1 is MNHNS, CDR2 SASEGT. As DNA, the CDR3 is TGTGCCAGCAGTGAATCAGGACTAGCGTTCCACGAGCAGTACTTC. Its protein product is CASSESGLAFHEQYF.

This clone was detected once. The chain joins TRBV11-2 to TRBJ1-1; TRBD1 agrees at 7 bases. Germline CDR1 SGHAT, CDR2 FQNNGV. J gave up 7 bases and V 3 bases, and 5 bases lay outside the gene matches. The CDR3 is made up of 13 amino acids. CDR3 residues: CASSFRRDSEAFF. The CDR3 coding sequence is TGTGCCAGCAGCTTCCGCCGGGACAGTGAAGCTTTCTTT.

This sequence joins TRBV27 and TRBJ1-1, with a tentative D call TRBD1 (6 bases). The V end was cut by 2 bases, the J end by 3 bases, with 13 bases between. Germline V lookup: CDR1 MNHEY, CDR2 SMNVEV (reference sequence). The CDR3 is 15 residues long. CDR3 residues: CASSLIQGRDTEAFF. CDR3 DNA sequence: TGTGCCAGCAGTTTAATACAGGGAAGGGACACTGAAGCTTTCTTT.